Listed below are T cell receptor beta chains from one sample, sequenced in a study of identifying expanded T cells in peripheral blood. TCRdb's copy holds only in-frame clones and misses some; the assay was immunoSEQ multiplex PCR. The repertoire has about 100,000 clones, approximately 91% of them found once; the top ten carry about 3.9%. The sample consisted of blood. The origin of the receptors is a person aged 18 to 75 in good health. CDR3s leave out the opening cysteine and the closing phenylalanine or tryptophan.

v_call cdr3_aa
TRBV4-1 ASSQDHGGPYNEQF
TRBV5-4 ASSPDSYGYT
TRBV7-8 ASSLLADGELF
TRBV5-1 ASSLHPGTGETQY
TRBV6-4 ASSETPNTEAF
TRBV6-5 ASTRASEGNEQF
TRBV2 ASEGQGHYEQY
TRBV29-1 SAKDSLGGTQY
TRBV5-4 ASSFLANTEAF
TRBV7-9 ASSLLEGGGDEQY
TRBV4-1 ASSQTGLKETQY
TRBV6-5 ASRTRLSGANVLT
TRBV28 ASIDTGEAKTQY
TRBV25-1 ASSDRLAVTGELF
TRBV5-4 ASSGDRVGYGYT
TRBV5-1 ASSLGAGGTTGELF
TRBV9 ASSVGLAGSLAKNIQY
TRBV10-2 ASSGSGKAYEQY
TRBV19 ASSMARSSYEQY
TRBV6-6 ASSPQEANEQY
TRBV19 ASSILQVNTGELF
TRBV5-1 ASSLGDRGNTGELF
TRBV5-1 ASSLDFSGRPYEQY
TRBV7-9 ASSPPGAAIRGTQY
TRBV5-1 ASSLQPGLTIEKLF
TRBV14 ASSQSGRGERNTIY
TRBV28 ASSLQGLAGAEQY
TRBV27 ASSFQRVGYGYT
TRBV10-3 AISESMTSTDTQY
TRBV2 ASSPQTTSANEQF
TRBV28 ASSLNGQGNNSPLH